A single sample gave rise to the 25 T cell receptor beta chains below, sequenced in a study of cytomegalovirus exposure and HLA in healthy donors. Primers included in the PCR were 60 Vbeta and 13 Jbeta primers. Data came from immunoSEQ multiplex PCR; TCRdb stores just in-frame clones and leaves some out. The sample holds about 200,000 clones, approximately 80% seen once. Sequencing used PBMCs. The receptors stem from a man aged 35-49 years in good health and CMV-seronegative.

The V call is TRBV30, the J call TRBJ1-1, with D unresolved. V was clipped by 0 bases and J by 5 bases, with 7 bases between them. The length of the CDR3 is 12 residues. Germline V gene data show CDR1 as GTSNPN and CDR2 as SVGIG (reference sequence). Written as DNA, the CDR3 is TGTGCCTGGAGTGTACTGTGGACTGAAGCTTTCTTT. It encodes CAWSVLWTEAFF.

The chain is built from TRBV7-6 and TRBJ1-2, with D unclear. Trimming took 2 bases from V and 6 from J, leaving 13 bases between them. CDR3 length: 14 amino acids. Germline V gives CDR1 SGHVS, CDR2 FNYEAQ. The CDR3 region is CASSLLGPLDGYTF. DNA of the CDR3: TGTGCCAGCAGCTTACTAGGCCCGTTGGATGGCTACACCTTC.

The chain has TRBV4-1 and TRBJ1-1; D possibly corresponds to TRBD1 (6 bases). This CDR3 spans 14 amino acids. Germline loops: CDR1 MGHRA, CDR2 YSYEKL. V lost 3 bases, J lost 8 bases, and 16 bases lay in between. The CDR3 DNA reads TGCGCCAGCAGCCAGGGGGACACCGACTACGAAGCTTTCTTT. Translated: CASSQGDTDYEAFF.

The rearrangement joins TRBV12-5 to TRBJ1-2; 7 positions agree with TRBD1. Germline CDR1 and CDR2: LGHNT and FRNRAP. The length of the CDR3 is 12 residues. J was trimmed by 5 bases and V by 7 bases; bases with no gene match: 4. The CDR3 DNA follows: TGTGCTAGTGATTCAGGGGGGTATGGCTACACCTTC. Amino acid sequence: CASDSGGYGYTF.

The V call is TRBV6-5, the J call TRBJ1-2; TRBD1 might be the D (6 bases). There are 13 residues in the CDR3. Trimming took off 5 bases at V and 7 bases at J, with 14 bases between the two ends. Germline CDR1 reads MNHEY; CDR2 reads SVGAGI. The CDR3 here is CASSTTGRSGYTF. The CDR3 DNA reads as TGTGCCAGCAGTACGACAGGACGAAGTGGCTACACCTTC.

The chain combines TRBV9 with TRBJ2-3; TRBD2 matches at 9 bases. V was pared by 3 bases and J by 1 base, with 12 bases of the junction left unmatched. The germline gives CDR1 SGDLS, CDR2 YYNGEE. CDR3 length: 18 residues. For the CDR3, the DNA is TGTGCCAGCAGCGCCCCCACGGTAGCGGGAGTTCGCACAGATACGCAGTATTTT. Amino acids: CASSAPTVAGVRTDTQYF.

This chain connects TRBV6-6 to TRBJ2-3; 7 bases align to TRBD1. This CDR3 spans 12 amino acids. The V gene end was trimmed by 10 bases and the J gene end by 7 bases; junction bases not matched to a gene: 8. In germline, CDR1 is MNHNY, CDR2 SVGAGI (reference sequence). The CDR3 here is CAIPGQDNTQYF. As DNA, the CDR3 is TGTGCCATCCCTGGACAGGATAATACGCAGTATTTT.

This chain joins TRBV6-6 and TRBJ2-3, with 8 bases lining up with TRBD2. This CDR3 is 14 amino acids long. V shed 0 bases, J shed 7 bases, and the junction held 3 bases outside the gene matches. CDR1 and CDR2 (germline): MNHNY, SVGAGI (reference sequence). The CDR3 nucleotides are TGTGCCAGCAGTTACTCAGCGGGGGAGAATACGCAGTATTTT. It specifies CASSYSAGENTQYF.

This clone has only a few counts. The chain recombines TRBV27 with TRBJ2-1; D perhaps matches TRBD2 (5 bases). The CDR3 length is 17 residues. V was trimmed by 3 bases and J by 4 bases, leaving 19 bases between them. Germline values: CDR1 MNHEY, CDR2 SMNVEV (reference sequence). DNA for the CDR3: TGTGCCAGCAGTTTGAATACTCTAGCTCGGTTTTACAATGAGCAGTTCTTC. Its protein product is CASSLNTLARFYNEQFF.

The chain joins TRBV7-6 to TRBJ2-5, with 8 bases aligning to TRBD2. The CDR3 is 15 amino acids. Germline CDR1 SGHVS, CDR2 FNYEAQ. Trimming at V came to 1 base and at J to 1 base, leaving 2 bases not matched to a gene. The CDR3 DNA reads TGTGCCAGCAGCTTAGTTCGGGGGGGCCAAGAGACCCAGTACTTC. Translating it yields CASSLVRGGQETQYF.

This chain uses TRBV14 with TRBJ1-1; D is uncertain. CDR3 length: 11 residues. Between the trimmed V and J ends, which lost 4 bases and 11 bases, there was a span of 11 bases. Germline V CDR1 and CDR2: SGHDN, FVKESK. The CDR3 is CASSPSPLAFF. The CDR3 DNA reads TGTGCCAGCAGCCCTTCCCCCTTGGCTTTCTTT.

The rearrangement joins TRBV5-1 to TRBJ2-7; a possible D gene is TRBD1 (5 bases). CDR3 length equals 14 residues. In germline, CDR1 is SGHRS, CDR2 YFSETQ. The V end lost 1 base, the J end lost 2 bases, and 10 bases lay between the germline ends. CDR3 sequence reads: CASSLWEGAYEQYF. The CDR3 DNA reads as TGCGCCAGCAGCTTGTGGGAAGGGGCCTACGAGCAGTACTTC.

The chain joins TRBV6-5 to TRBJ2-1; D may be TRBD1 (6 bases). The germline V gene has CDR1 MNHEY and CDR2 SVGAGI. Trimming shortened V by 2 bases and J by 2 bases, and 7 bases separated the two germline ends. This CDR3 has 14 amino acids. CDR3 sequence: CASSYNRAYNEQFF. In DNA form, the CDR3 reads TGTGCCAGCAGTTACAACAGGGCCTACAATGAGCAGTTCTTC.

The genes are TRBV15 and TRBJ2-5, with no clear D. The CDR3 covers 14 residues. Germline values: CDR1 LNHNV, CDR2 YYDKDF (reference sequence). The V gene lost 1 base and the J gene lost 5 bases, with 11 bases spanning the gap. Here the CDR3 DNA reads TGTGCCACCAGCAGAGGACTCGCCCAGGAGACCCAGTACTTC. This sequence encodes CATSRGLAQETQYF.

The sample holds a few counts of this clone. The V call is TRBV5-1, the J call TRBJ2-5, with 7 bases that match TRBD2. The V gene's germline CDR1 is SGHRS and CDR2 YFSETQ. This CDR3 has 13 amino acids. V shed 5 bases and J 5 bases; nucleotides not matched to a gene: 6. CDR3 sequence (DNA): TGCGCCAGCAGTCCTACCGGGGGGGAGACCCAGTACTTC. Protein: CASSPTGGETQYF.

The chain joins TRBV6-5 to TRBJ2-2; D possibly corresponds to TRBD2 (5 bases). This CDR3 comprises 14 residues. Germline-derived CDR1 and CDR2 are MNHEY and SVGAGI. Trimming took 6 bases from V and 6 from J, leaving 14 bases between them. The chain's CDR3 is CASRGGSSAGELFF. CDR3 in DNA: TGTGCCAGCAGAGGTGGGAGTTCAGCCGGGGAGCTGTTTTTT.

The V gene is TRBV7-3, the J gene TRBJ1-2; the D is unclear. Germline values: CDR1 SGHTA, CDR2 FQGTGA. The CDR3 runs to 17 residues. V was clipped by 0 bases and J by 4 bases, with 18 bases between them. CDR3: CASSLTVGRGPLYGYTF. Written as DNA, the CDR3 is TGTGCCAGCAGCTTAACGGTTGGGCGAGGGCCCCTCTATGGCTACACCTTC.

The rearrangement joins TRBV18 to TRBJ1-2; 10 bases map to TRBD1. Germline V gene sequence: CDR1 KGHSH, CDR2 LQKENI. The trim removed 2 bases at V and 3 bases at J, leaving 0 bases unmatched. The CDR3 has 14 amino acids. CDR3 amino acids: CASSPGTGDYGYTF. The DNA of the CDR3 is TGTGCCAGCTCACCAGGGACAGGGGACTATGGCTACACCTTC.

The V gene is TRBV18, the J gene TRBJ1-3; 7 nucleotides agree with TRBD1. V lost 3 bases, J lost 0 bases, and 5 bases stayed unmatched. CDR3 length: 16 amino acids. Looked up from germline, CDR1 is KGHSH and CDR2 is LQKENI. CDR3 coding DNA: TGTGCCAGCTCACCGAGGGACAGCAGCTCTGGAAACACCATATATTTT. Amino acid sequence: CASSPRDSSSGNTIYF.

V gene TRBV7-9 combines with J gene TRBJ2-3, with 7 bases matching TRBD2. CDR1 SEHNR and CDR2 FQNEAQ come from the germline V gene (reference sequence). Trimming at V came to 6 bases and at J to 2 bases, leaving 8 bases not matched to a gene. CDR3 length: 15 amino acids. CDR3 amino acids: CASRLGGSFTDTQYF. The CDR3 bases are TGTGCCAGCAGGCTCGGCGGGAGTTTCACAGATACGCAGTATTTT.

The gene calls are TRBV10-3 and TRBJ2-3; perhaps TRBD2 as D (6 bases). Trimming removed 5 bases at V and 2 bases at J, with 11 bases between. The CDR3 has 14 amino acids. In germline, CDR1 is ENHRY, CDR2 SYGVKD. CDR3 loop: CAISPGLLTDTQYF. The CDR3 nucleotides read TGTGCCATCAGTCCGGGACTTCTCACAGATACGCAGTATTTT.

The chain couples TRBV11-1 to TRBJ1-1; D remains ambiguous. Germline CDR1 SGHAT, CDR2 FQDESV (reference sequence). V dropped 5 bases and J dropped 0 bases, with 13 bases sitting between them. This CDR3 region has 15 residues. The CDR3 nucleotides are TGTGCCAGCAGCGAACCCCTAAGTATGAACACTGAAGCTTTCTTT. This encodes CASSEPLSMNTEAFF.

This clone was found once. The chain has TRBV7-9 and TRBJ2-3, with TRBD2 matching over 14 bases. V trimming: 5 bases; J trimming: 4 bases; junction bases outside the gene matches: 11. CDR1 SEHNR and CDR2 FQNEAQ come from the germline V gene (reference sequence). The length of the CDR3 is 18 residues. The CDR3 nucleotides read TGTGCCAGCAGCAAACCGGGACTAGCGGGAGCGATATCAGATACGCAGTATTTT. Its protein is CASSKPGLAGAISDTQYF.

CDR3 coding DNA: TGTGCCAGCAGCCGAGGACAGAGCAATCAGCCCCAGCATTTT. It specifies CASSRGQSNQPQHF. The chain joins TRBV27 to TRBJ1-5; tentative D call: TRBD1 (6 bases). CDR3 length: 14 amino acids. Trimming stripped 6 bases from V and 1 base from J, with 10 bases between. Per germline, CDR1 MNHEY and CDR2 SMNVEV (reference sequence).

The chain links TRBV5-6 to TRBJ2-3, with 7 positions matching TRBD2. Trimming cost V 2 bases and J 1 base; bases outside gene matches: 1. The CDR3 has 14 residues. Germline V gives CDR1 SGHDT, CDR2 YYEEEE. The CDR3 spells CASSFSGGTDTQYF. The CDR3 nucleotides read TGTGCCAGCAGCTTCAGCGGGGGCACAGATACGCAGTATTTT. Full variable domain (remainder filled in from reference TRBV5-6 and TRBJ2-3): DAGVTQSPTHLIKTRGQQVTLRCSPKSGHDTVSWYQQALGQGPQFIFQYYEEEERQRGNFPDRFSGHQFPNYSSELNVNALLLGDSALYLCASSFSGGTDTQYFGPGTRLTVL.